Reported below is one T cell receptor (beta chain). Its antigen is not known. V was trimmed by 1 base and J by 1 base, leaving 13 bases between them. CDR1 SGHAT and CDR2 FQNNGV come from the germline V gene. This CDR3 has 16 amino acids. Only in-frame clones appear in the TCRdb table, and some are missing; sequencing was by immunoSEQ multiplex PCR. Of 9,500 to 10,000 clones in the sample, 85% to 95% were seen once. The data stem from a study of graft-versus-host responses after intestinal transplantation. Study-level findings and limits: Allograft graft-versus-host to host-versus-graft clonal ratios ran high in patients with graft-donor T cell macrochimerism. Association was observed between peak circulating GvH clone levels and early post-transplant HvG declines.

The chain recombines TRBV11-2 with TRBJ1-1; D is unresolved. The source material was PBMCs, sampled 8 days after intestinal transplant. The clonotype originates from a human patient who received an intestinal transplant, so some T cells may come from the graft donor. The CDR3 loop is CASSLGVVMGNTEAFF. DNA for the CDR3: TGTGCCAGCAGCTTAGGAGTAGTAATGGGGAACACTGAAGCTTTCTTT.